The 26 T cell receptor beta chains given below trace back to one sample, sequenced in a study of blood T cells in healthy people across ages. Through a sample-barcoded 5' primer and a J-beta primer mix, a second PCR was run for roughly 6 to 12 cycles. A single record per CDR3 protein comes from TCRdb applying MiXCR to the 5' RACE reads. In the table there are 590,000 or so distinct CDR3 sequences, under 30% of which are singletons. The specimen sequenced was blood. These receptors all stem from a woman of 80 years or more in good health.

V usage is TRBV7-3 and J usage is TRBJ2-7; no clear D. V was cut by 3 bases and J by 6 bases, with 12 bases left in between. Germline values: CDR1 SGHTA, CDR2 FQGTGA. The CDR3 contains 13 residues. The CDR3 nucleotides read TGTGCCAGCAGCTTCTCTGGCGATTCCGAGCAGTACTTC. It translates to CASSFSGDSEQYF.

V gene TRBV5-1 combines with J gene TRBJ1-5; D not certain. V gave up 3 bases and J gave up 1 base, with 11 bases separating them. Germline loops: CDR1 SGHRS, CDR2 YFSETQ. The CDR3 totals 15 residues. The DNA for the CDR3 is TGCGCCAGCAGCTGGAGCGGGAGGAGCAATCAGCCCCAGCATTTT. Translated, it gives CASSWSGRSNQPQHF.

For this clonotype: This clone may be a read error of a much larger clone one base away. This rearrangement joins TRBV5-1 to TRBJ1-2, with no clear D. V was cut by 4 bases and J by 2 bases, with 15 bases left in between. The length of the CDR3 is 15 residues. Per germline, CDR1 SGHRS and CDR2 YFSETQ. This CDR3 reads CASSPTPVANYGYTF. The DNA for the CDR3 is TGCGCCAGCAGCCCCACCCCGGTGGCAAACTATGGCTACACCTTC.

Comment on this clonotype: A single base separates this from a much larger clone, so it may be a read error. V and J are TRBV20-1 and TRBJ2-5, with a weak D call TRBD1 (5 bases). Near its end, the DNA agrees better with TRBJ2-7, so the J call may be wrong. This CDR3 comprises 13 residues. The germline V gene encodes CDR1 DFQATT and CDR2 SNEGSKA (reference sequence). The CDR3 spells CSASQGNGYEQYF. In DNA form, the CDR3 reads TGCAGTGCTAGCCAGGGTAACGGATACGAGCAGTACTTC.

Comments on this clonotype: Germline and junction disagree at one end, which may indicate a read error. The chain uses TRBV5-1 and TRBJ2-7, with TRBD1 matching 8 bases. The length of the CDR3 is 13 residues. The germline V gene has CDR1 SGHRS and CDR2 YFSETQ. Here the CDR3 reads CASSLDGRGLSLF. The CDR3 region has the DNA TGCGCCAGCAGCTTGGATGGCAGGGGGCTTTCCCTGTTC.

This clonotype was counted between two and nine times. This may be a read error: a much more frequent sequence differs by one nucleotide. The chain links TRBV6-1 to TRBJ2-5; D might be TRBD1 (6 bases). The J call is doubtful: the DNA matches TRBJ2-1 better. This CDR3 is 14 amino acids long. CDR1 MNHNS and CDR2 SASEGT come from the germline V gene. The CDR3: CASSAHRAQETQFF. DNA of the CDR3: TGTGCCAGCAGTGCTCACAGGGCCCAAGAGACCCAGTTCTTC.

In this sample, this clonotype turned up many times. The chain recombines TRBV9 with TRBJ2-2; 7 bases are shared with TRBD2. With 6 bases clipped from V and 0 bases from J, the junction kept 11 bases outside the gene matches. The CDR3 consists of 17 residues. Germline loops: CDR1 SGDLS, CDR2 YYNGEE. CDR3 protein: CASNSPLLATNTGELFF. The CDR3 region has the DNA TGTGCCAGCAACAGCCCTCTACTAGCGACGAACACCGGGGAGCTGTTTTTT.

The CDR3 protein is CASSHGGPGGIQYF. For the CDR3, the DNA is TGTGCCAGCAGCCACGGCGGGCCTGGGGGCATTCAGTACTTC. The chain has TRBV11-3 and TRBJ2-4; tentatively, D is TRBD1 or TRBD2 (5 bases each). The CDR3 extends over 14 amino acids. In germline, CDR1 is SGHNT, CDR2 YENEEA. The ends were cut back, 5 bases at V and 9 bases at J, with 17 bases in the middle.

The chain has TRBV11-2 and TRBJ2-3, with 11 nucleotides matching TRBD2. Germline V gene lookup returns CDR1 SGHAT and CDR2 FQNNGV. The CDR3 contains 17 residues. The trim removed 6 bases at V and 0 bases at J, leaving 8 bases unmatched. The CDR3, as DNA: TGTGCCAGCAGACGACTAGCGGGGAGGGCTAGCACAGATACGCAGTATTTT. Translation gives CASRRLAGRASTDTQYF.

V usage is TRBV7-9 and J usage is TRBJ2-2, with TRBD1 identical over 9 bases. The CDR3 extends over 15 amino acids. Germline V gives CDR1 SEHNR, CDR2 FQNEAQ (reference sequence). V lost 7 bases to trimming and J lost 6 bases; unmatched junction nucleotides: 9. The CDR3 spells CASTVGTGSAGELFF. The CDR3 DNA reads TGTGCCAGCACCGTCGGGACAGGGTCGGCCGGGGAGCTGTTTTTT.

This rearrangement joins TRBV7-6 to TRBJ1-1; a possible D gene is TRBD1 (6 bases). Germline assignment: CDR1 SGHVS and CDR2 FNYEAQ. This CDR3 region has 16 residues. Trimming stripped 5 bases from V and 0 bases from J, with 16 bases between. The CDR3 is CASSPRPGGLNTEAFF. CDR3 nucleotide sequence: TGTGCCAGCAGCCCCCGACCTGGGGGGCTGAACACTGAAGCTTTCTTT.

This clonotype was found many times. The CDR3 DNA reads TGTGCCAGCAGTTACGAGGGGCCGGAGACCCAGTACTTC. Translating gives CASSYEGPETQYF. The genes are TRBV6-5 and TRBJ2-5; D is possibly TRBD1 or TRBD2 (5 bases each). Trimming removed 2 bases from V and 5 bases from J, with 9 bases in between. The CDR3 sequence is 13 residues long. The V gene's germline CDR1 is MNHEY and CDR2 SVGAGI.

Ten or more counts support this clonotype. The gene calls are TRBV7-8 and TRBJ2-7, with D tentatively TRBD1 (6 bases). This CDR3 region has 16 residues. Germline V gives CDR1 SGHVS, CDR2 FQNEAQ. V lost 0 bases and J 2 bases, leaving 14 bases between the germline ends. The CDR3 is CASSLAIGQLPYEQYF. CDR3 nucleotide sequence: TGTGCCAGCAGCTTAGCGATAGGACAGCTTCCCTACGAGCAGTACTTC.

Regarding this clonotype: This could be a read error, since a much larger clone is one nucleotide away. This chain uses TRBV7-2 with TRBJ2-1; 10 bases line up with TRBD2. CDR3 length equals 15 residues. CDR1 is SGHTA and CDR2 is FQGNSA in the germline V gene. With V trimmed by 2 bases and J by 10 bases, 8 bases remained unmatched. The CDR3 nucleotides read TGTGCCAGCAGCTTATGCAGCGGGGGGGCGGACGAGCAGTTCTTC. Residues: CASSLCSGGADEQFF.

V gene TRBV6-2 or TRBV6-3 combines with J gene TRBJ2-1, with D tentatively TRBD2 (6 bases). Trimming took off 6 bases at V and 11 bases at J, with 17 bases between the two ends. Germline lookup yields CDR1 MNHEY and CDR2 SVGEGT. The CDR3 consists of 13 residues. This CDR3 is CASSLRRRDQQFF. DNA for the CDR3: TGTGCCAGCAGCCTACGGCGGCGGGATCAGCAGTTCTTC.

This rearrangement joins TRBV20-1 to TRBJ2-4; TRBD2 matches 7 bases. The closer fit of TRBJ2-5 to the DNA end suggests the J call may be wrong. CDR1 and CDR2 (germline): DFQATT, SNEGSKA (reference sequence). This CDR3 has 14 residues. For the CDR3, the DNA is TGCAGTGCTCGTCGTACTAGCGAGCAAGAGACCCAGTACTTC. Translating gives CSARRTSEQETQYF.

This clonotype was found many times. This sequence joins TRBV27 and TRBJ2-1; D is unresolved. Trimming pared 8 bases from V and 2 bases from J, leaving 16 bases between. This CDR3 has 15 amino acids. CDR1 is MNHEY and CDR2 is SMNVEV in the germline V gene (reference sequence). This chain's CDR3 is CASAASERAYNEQFF. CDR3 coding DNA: TGTGCCAGCGCCGCATCCGAAAGGGCCTACAATGAGCAGTTCTTC.

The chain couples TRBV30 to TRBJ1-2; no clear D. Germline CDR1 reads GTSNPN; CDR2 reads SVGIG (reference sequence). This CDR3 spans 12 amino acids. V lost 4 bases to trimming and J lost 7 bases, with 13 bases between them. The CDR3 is CAWKPPGTGYTF. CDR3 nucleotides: TGTGCCTGGAAACCCCCAGGTACTGGCTACACCTTC.

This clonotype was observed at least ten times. The chain's CDR3 is CAWSLQGSYGYTF. For the CDR3, the DNA is TGTGCCTGGAGTTTACAGGGAAGTTATGGCTACACCTTC. The chain combines TRBV30 with TRBJ1-2, with a tentative D call TRBD1 (6 bases). V lost 2 bases and J 5 bases, leaving 12 bases between the germline ends. CDR1 and CDR2 from the germline V gene are GTSNPN and SVGIG (reference sequence). The CDR3 extends over 13 amino acids.

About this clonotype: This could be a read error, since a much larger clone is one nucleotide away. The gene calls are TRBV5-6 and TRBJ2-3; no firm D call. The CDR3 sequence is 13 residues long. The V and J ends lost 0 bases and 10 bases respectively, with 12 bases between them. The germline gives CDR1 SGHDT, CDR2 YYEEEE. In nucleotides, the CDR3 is TGTGCCAGCAGCTTGGGGAGACGAGTACCGCAGTATTTT. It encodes CASSLGRRVPQYF.

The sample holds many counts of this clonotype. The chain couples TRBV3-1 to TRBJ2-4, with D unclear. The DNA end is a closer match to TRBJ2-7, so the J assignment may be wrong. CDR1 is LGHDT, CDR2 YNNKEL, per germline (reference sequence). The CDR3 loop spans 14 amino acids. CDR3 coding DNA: TGTGCCAGCAGCCAAGGGTGGGTAGATTCCGAGCAGTACTTC. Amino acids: CASSQGWVDSEQYF.

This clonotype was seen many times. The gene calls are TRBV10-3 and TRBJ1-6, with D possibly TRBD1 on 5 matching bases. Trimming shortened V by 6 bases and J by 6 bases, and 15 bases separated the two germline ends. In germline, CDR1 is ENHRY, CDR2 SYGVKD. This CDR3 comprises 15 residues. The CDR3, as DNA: TGTGCCATCAGCACCATGGCGGGGCGTAATTCACCCCTCCACTTT. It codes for CAISTMAGRNSPLHF.

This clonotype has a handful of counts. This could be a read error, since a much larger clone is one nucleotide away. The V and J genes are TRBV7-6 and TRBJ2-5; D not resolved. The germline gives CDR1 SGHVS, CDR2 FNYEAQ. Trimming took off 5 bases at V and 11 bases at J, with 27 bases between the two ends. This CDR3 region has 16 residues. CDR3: CASSREPGPGGNEQYF. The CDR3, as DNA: TGTGCCAGCAGCCGAGAACCCGGCCCGGGTGGGAATGAGCAGTACTTC.

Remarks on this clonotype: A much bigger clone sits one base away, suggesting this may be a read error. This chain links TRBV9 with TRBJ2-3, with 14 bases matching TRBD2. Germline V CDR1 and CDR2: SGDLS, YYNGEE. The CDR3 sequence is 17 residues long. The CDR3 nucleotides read TGTACCAGCAGCGCCGGGACTAGCGGGGGAGCCAGGGATACGCAGTATTTT. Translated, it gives CTSSAGTSGGARDTQYF.

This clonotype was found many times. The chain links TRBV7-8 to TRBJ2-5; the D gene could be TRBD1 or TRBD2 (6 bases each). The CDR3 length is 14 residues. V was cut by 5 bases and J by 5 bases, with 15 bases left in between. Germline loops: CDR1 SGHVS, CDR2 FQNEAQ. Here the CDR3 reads CASSNPGAGETQYF. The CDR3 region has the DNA TGTGCCAGCAGCAACCCAGGGGCGGGGGAGACCCAGTACTTC.

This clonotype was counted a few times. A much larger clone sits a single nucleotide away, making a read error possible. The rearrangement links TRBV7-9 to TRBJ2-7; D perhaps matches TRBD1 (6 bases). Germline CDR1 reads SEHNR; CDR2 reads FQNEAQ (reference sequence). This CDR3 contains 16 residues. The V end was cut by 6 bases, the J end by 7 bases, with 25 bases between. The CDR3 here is CASREEGGSPGNEQYF. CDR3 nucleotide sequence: TGTGCCAGCAGAGAGGAAGGGGGTTCCCCGGGAAATGAGCAGTACTTC.